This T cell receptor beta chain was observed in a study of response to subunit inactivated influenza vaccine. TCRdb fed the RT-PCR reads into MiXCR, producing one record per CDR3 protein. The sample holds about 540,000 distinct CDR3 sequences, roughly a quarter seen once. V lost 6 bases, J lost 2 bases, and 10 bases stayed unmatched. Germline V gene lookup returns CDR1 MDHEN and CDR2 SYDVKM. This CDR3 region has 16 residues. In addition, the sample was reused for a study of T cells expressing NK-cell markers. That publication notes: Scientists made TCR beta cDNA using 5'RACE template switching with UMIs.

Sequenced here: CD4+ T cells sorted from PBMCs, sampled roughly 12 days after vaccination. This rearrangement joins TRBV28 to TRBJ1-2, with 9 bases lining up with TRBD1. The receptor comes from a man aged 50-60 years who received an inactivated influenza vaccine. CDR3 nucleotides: TGTGCCAGCAGCCCACCAACAGGGGGCTTAAACTATGGCTACACCTTC. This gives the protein CASSPPTGGLNYGYTF.